The source of this T cell receptor beta chain is a study of Graves' ophthalmopathy and Graves' hyperthyroidism. The CDR3 consists of 12 residues. V dropped 8 bases and J dropped 2 bases, with 7 bases sitting between them. This clonotype occurred many times. Amplified material comprised TCR beta CDR3 regions derived from RNA transcripts. Amplification began with first-round RT-PCR using HTBI primers, then second-round multiplex PCR was performed. TCRdb analysed the multiplex PCR reads with MiXCR anew, one entry per CDR3 protein. The data contain over 650,000 distinct CDR3 sequences, approximately 39% of them singletons.

This chain joins TRBV12-3 or TRBV12-4 and TRBJ1-5, with D possibly matching TRBD1 (6 bases). The specimen sequenced was peripheral blood. The source of this sequence is an adult man with Graves' ophthalmopathy. The CDR3 sequence: CASGGGNQPQHF. CDR3 coding DNA: TGTGCCAGCGGGGGCGGCAATCAGCCCCAGCATTTT.